This T cell receptor beta chain came from a study of spatial heterogeneity in lung cancer. The V gene's germline CDR1 is KGHDR and CDR2 SFDVKD. The CDR3 length is 13 residues. Trimming left V 7 bases short and J 6 bases short, with 12 bases between. This clonotype was picked up many times. What it recognizes is unknown. The study, taken as a whole, reports: Tumor mutation count correlated with how many alpha and beta TCRs expanded intratumorally.

From the 5' RACE reads, TCRdb called clonotypes with MiXCR, one entry per CDR3 protein. The data show 6,000 to 8,000 distinct CDR3 sequences, 6.5% to 7.5% seen once. The sample's time point: sample taken at primary tumor resection. Material: lung tumor tissue, obtained at surgery. The V call is TRBV24-1, the J call TRBJ2-1; the D gene is possibly TRBD2 (6 bases). The receptor was derived from a female donor with early-stage non-small cell lung cancer. The CDR3 DNA reads TGTGCCACCAGCGGACTAACTAGCAATGAGCAGTTCTTC. Translated: CATSGLTSNEQFF.